These T cell receptor beta chains were read from a single sample in a study of blood T cells in healthy people across ages. TCRdb redid the calling of the 5' RACE reads with MiXCR, one entry per CDR3 protein. Of fewer than 1.5 million distinct CDR3 sequences in the sample, approximately 38% were seen once. The sample consisted of blood. Receptors originate from a woman under 30 in good health. Each CDR3 is given with its conserved first and last residue. Each record gives: D gene, J gene, V gene, clone size, CDR3 DNA, CDR3 protein. The D gene is left open where the match is weak. Rows give clone size only sometimes, using once, few, many, or a class for an expanded clone.

TRBD2,TRBJ2-1,TRBV7-2,few,TGTGCCAGCAGTTTGTCGCCGGGACTAGGGTTCGGTGAGCAGTTCTTC,CASSLSPGLGFGEQFF
TRBD1,TRBJ2-7,TRBV18,-,TGTGCCAGCTCACTCCCGGTGGGACAGGTCCCCTACGAGCAGTACTTC,CASSLPVGQVPYEQYF
TRBD2,TRBJ2-3,TRBV6-1,few,TGTGCCAGCTTAGGACTAGCGGGGGAGTCCGATACGCAGTATTTT,CASLGLAGESDTQYF
-,TRBJ1-2,TRBV7-2,-,TGTGCCAGCAGCTTATCAGGGTACCATGGCTACACCTTC,CASSLSGYHGYTF
TRBD2,TRBJ2-5,TRBV2,few,TGTGCCCGGACTAGCGGGAGTTTAGAGACCCAGTACTTC,CARTSGSLETQYF
TRBD2,TRBJ2-5,TRBV2,-,TGTGCCAGCAGGCGGACTAGCGGGAGGGCCGTTTTGGAGACCCAGTACTTC,CASRRTSGRAVLETQYF
-,TRBJ1-2,TRBV6-5,few,TGTGCCAGCAGTTACGGGACCTATGGCTACACCTTC,CASSYGTYGYTF
TRBD1,TRBJ1-2,TRBV7-9,few,TGTGCCAGCAGCCAAAAGACGGGACAGGGGGCAGATGGCTACACCTTC,CASSQKTGQGADGYTF
-,TRBJ1-2,TRBV6-1,-,TGTGCCAGCAGCCCAAATACAGGAGCTAACTATGGCTACACCTTC,CASSPNTGANYGYTF
-,TRBJ1-1,TRBV29-1,few,TGCAGCGTTGAAGGAGCCGAGGTAGAGGACACTGAAGCTTTCTTT,CSVEGAEVEDTEAFF
-,TRBJ2-1,TRBV29-1,many,TGCAGCGTTGGAATGGCGGATTACAATGAGCAGTTCTTC,CSVGMADYNEQFF
-,TRBJ2-5,TRBV5-1,-,TGCGCCAGCGCCGCAATGGGGGCCCAAGAGACCCAGTACTTC,CASAAMGAQETQYF
TRBD1,TRBJ2-1,TRBV5-1,-,TGCGCCAGCAACCGGGAACTACAGGGGAACAATGAGCAGTTCTTC,CASNRELQGNNEQFF
TRBD1,TRBJ1-1,TRBV12-3/TRBV12-4,-,TGTGCCAGCAGCGACAGGGGGCGGAAGAACACTGAAGCTTTCTTT,CASSDRGRKNTEAFF
-,TRBJ2-7,TRBV7-3,many,TGTGCCAGCAGCTTGGGACTGGACTACGAGCAGTACTTC,CASSLGLDYEQYF
-,TRBJ2-5,TRBV6-5,few,TGTGCCAGCAACCAGCAAGGAGATCACCAAGAGACCCAGTACTTC,CASNQQGDHQETQYF
-,TRBJ1-6,TRBV27,few,TGTGCCAGCAGTTTAAAGACGATACCTTATTCACCCCTCCACTTT,CASSLKTIPYSPLHF
TRBD1,TRBJ2-7,TRBV10-3,few,TGTGCCATCAGTGACGGGACAGGGGGCGCCTACGAGCAGTACTTC,CAISDGTGGAYEQYF
TRBD2,TRBJ2-7,TRBV7-8,-,TGTGCCAGCAGCGCCCCTGGGCGGGCTAGCGGGAGGAGCACCTACGAGCAGTACTTC,CASSAPGRASGRSTYEQYF
TRBD1,TRBJ1-1,TRBV3-1,-,TGTGCCAGCAGCCAAACCAGGGGGCGATCGTACACTGAAGCTTTCTTT,CASSQTRGRSYTEAFF
TRBD1,TRBJ1-5,TRBV7-9,few,TGTGCCAGCAGCCCCAGGGGGTCGGGTCAGCCCCAGCATTTT,CASSPRGSGQPQHF
TRBD2,TRBJ2-5,TRBV12-3/TRBV12-4,-,TGTGCCAGTGCACTAGCGGGGGGGCCGGTAGAGACCCAGTACTTC,CASALAGGPVETQYF
-,TRBJ2-7,TRBV20-1,few,TGCAGTGTCTGGCAGGGGGGGACCTACGAGCAGTACTTC,CSVWQGGTYEQYF
-,TRBJ2-7,TRBV20-1,-,TGCAGTGCTAGGTTAACTGCCGAGCAGTACTTC,CSARLTAEQYF
-,TRBJ2-3,TRBV4-1,-,TGCGCCAGCAGCCAAGGCAGAACCGGTACAAGCACAGATACGCAGTATTTT,CASSQGRTGTSTDTQYF
TRBD1,TRBJ2-7,TRBV4-1,few,TGCGCCAGCAGCCAAGATTGGCAGGGGGCTGGCGAGCAGTACTTC,CASSQDWQGAGEQYF
-,TRBJ2-7,TRBV4-2,few,TGTGCCAGCAGCCCAGGAAGAGACATAACCTACGAGCAGTACTTC,CASSPGRDITYEQYF
-,TRBJ2-3,TRBV7-2,few,TGTGCCAGCAGCTTAGCCAGGGAGTACACAGATACGCAGTATTTT,CASSLAREYTDTQYF
TRBD1,TRBJ2-7,TRBV28,-,TGTGCCAGCAGTCTCGGACAGGGGTGGGGAAATATGTACGAGCAGTACTTC,CASSLGQGWGNMYEQYF
TRBD2,TRBJ2-5,TRBV14,-,TGTGCCAGCAGCGAGGAAGGACTAGCGGGGCCTTTTGAGACCCAGTACTTC,CASSEEGLAGPFETQYF
-,TRBJ1-1,TRBV11-2,-,TGTGCCAGCAGATTAATGGATGAAGCTTTCTTT,CASRLMDEAFF
TRBD2,TRBJ2-7,TRBV20-1,-,TGCAGTGGAGATCCGGGACTAGCGGGGGGACCCCTCTCCTACAATGAGCAGTACTTC,CSGDPGLAGGPLSYNEQYF
-,TRBJ2-1,TRBV3-1,-,TGTGCCAGCAGCCAATCATTAAGACAAAGCTCCTACAATGAGCAGTTCTTC,CASSQSLRQSSYNEQFF
TRBD2,TRBJ2-7,TRBV30,-,TGTGCCTGCCACCTAGCGGGTAAAGCCTACGAGCAGTACTTC,CACHLAGKAYEQYF
-,TRBJ2-3,TRBV6-2/TRBV6-3,-,TGTGCCAGCAGTTACTCTGGTCCGACCACAGATACGCAGTATTTT,CASSYSGPTTDTQYF
-,TRBJ2-1,TRBV5-1,-,TGCGCCAGCAGCTCCGGGTCCCTTAGCTCCTACAATGAGCAGTTCTTC,CASSSGSLSSYNEQFF
TRBD2,TRBJ2-2,TRBV6-6,-,TGTGCCAGCAAAACTAGCGGAGAGAACACCGGGGAGCTGTTTTTT,CASKTSGENTGELFF